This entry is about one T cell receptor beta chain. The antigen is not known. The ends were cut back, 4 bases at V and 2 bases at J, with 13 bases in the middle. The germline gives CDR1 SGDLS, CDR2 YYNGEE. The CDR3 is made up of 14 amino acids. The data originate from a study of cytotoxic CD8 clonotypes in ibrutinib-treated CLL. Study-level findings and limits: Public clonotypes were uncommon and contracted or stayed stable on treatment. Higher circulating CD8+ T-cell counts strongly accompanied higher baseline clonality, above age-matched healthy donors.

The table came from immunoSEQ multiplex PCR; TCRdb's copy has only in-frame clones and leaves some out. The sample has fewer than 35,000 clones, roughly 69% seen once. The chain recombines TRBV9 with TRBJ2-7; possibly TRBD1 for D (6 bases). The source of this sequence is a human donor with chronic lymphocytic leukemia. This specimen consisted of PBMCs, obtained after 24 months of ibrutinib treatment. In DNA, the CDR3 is TGTGCCAGCAGCCCCCCCAGGGGAACCTACGAGCAGTACTTC. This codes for CASSPPRGTYEQYF.